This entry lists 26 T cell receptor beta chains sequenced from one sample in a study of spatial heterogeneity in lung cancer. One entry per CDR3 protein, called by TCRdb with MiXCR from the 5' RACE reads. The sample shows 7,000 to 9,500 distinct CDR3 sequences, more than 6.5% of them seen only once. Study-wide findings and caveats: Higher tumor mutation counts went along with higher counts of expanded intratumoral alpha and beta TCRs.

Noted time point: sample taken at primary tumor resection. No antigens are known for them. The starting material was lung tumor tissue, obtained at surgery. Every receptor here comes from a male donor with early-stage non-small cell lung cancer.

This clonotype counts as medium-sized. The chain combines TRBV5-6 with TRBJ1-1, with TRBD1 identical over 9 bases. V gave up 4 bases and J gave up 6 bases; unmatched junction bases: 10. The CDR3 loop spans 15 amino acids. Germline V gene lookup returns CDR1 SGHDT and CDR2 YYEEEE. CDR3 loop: CASSRTGGATPEAFF. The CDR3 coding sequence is TGTGCCAGCAGCCGAACAGGGGGCGCGACCCCTGAAGCTTTCTTT.

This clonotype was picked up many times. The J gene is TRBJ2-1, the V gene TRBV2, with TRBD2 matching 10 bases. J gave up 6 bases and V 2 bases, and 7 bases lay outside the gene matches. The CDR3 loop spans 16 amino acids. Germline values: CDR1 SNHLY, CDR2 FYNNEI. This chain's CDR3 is CASSEPSGGAVNEQFF. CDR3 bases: TGTGCCAGCAGTGAACCAAGCGGGGGGGCGGTCAATGAGCAGTTCTTC.

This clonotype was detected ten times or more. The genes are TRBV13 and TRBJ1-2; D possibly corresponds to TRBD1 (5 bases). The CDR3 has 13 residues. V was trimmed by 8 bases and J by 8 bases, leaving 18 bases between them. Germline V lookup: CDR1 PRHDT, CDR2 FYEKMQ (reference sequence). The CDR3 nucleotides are TGTGCCAGCTGGCTTGGGACCGCCGGGGGCTACACCTTC. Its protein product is CASWLGTAGGYTF.

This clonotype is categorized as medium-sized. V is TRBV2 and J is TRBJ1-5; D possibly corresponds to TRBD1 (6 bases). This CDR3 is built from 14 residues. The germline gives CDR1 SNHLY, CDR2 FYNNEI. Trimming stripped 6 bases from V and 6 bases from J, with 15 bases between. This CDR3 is CASRAGAGGQPQHF. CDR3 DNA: TGTGCCAGCAGAGCAGGGGCCGGAGGTCAGCCCCAGCATTTT.

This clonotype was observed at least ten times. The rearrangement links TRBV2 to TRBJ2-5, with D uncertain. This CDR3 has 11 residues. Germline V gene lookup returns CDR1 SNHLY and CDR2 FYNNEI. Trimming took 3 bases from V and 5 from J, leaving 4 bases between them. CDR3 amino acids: CASSEVETQYF. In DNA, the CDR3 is TGTGCCAGCAGTGAGGTGGAGACCCAGTACTTC.

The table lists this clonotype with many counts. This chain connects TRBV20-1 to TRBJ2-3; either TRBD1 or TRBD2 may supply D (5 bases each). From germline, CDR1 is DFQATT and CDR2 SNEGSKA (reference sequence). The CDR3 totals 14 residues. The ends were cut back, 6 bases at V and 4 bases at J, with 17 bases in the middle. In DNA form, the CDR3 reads TGCAGTGCGGGGACCCCTTTTATAGCAGATACGCAGTATTTT. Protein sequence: CSAGTPFIADTQYF.

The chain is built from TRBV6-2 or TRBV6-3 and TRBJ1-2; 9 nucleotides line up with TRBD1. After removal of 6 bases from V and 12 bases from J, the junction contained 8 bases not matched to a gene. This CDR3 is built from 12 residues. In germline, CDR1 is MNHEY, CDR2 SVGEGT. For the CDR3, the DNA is TGTGCCAGCAGCTGGACAGGGGATGCCGACACCTTC. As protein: CASSWTGDADTF.

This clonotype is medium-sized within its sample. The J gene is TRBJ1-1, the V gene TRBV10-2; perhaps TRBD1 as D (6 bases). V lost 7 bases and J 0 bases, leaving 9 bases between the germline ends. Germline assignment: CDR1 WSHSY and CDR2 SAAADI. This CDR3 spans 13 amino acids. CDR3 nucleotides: TGCGCCAGCACCGACAGGATGAACACTGAAGCTTTCTTT. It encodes CASTDRMNTEAFF.

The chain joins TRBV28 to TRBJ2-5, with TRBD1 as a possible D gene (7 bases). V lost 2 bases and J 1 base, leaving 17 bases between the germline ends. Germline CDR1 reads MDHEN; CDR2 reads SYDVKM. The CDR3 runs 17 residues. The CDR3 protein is CASSLLSGGGSQETQYF. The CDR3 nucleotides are TGTGCCAGCAGTTTACTCAGCGGAGGGGGCAGCCAAGAGACCCAGTACTTC.

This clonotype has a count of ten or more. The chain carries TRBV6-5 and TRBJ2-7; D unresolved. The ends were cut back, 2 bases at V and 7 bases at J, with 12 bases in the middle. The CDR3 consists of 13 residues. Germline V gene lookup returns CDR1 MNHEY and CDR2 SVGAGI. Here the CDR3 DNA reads TGTGCCAGCAGTTACCGAGAAGGTTGGGAGCAGTACTTC. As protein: CASSYREGWEQYF.

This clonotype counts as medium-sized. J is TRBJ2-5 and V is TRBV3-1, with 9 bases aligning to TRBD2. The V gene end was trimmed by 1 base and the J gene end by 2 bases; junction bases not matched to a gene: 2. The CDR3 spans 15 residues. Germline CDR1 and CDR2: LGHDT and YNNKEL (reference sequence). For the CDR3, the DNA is TGTGCCAGCAGCCAAGGGCTAGCGGGGCAAGAGACCCAGTACTTC. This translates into CASSQGLAGQETQYF.

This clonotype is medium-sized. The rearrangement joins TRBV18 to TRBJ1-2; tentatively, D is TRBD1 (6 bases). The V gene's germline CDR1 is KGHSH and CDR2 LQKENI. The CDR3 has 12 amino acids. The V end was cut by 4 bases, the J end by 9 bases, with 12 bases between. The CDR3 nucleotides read TGTGCCAGCTCACGGCCCCAGGGGAGCTACACCTTC. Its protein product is CASSRPQGSYTF.

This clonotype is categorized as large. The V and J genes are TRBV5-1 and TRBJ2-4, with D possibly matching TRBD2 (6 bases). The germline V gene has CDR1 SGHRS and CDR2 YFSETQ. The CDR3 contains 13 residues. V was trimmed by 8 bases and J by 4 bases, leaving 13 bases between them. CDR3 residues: CASRREAKNIQYF. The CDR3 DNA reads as TGCGCCAGTCGTAGGGAGGCGAAAAACATTCAGTACTTC.

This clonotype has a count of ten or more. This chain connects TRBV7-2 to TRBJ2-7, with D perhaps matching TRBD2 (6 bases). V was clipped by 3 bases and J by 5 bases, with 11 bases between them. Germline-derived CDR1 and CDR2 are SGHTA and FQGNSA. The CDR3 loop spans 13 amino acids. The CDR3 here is CASSFRGGNEQYF. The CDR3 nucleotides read TGTGCCAGCAGCTTCAGAGGCGGGAACGAGCAGTACTTC.

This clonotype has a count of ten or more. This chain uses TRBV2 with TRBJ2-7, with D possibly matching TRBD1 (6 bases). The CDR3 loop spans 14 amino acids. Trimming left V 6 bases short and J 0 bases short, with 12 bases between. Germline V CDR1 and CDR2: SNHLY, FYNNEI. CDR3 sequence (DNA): TGTGCCAGCAGCTCCGACAGGAGCTCCTACGAGCAGTACTTC. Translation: CASSSDRSSYEQYF.

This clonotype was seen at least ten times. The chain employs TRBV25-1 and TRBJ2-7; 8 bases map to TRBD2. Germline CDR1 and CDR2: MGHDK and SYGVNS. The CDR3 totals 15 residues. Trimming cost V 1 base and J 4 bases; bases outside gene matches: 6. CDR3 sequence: CASSEFSGSGYEQYF. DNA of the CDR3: TGTGCCAGCAGTGAATTCAGCGGGAGTGGTTACGAGCAGTACTTC.

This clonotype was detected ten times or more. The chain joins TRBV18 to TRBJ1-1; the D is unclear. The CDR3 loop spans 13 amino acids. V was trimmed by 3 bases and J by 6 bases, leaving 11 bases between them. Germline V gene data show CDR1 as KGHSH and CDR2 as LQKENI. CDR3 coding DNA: TGTGCCAGCTCACCGAACCCAAGTGCTGAAGCTTTCTTT. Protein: CASSPNPSAEAFF.

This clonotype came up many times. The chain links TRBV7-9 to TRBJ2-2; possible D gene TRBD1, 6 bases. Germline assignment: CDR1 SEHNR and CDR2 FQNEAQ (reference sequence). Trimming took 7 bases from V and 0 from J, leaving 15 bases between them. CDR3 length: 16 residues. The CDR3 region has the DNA TGTGCCAGCACCTCGGCGGACAGAGCGAACACCGGGGAGCTGTTTTTT. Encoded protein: CASTSADRANTGELFF. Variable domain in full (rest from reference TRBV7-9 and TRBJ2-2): DTGVSQNPRHKITKRGQNVTFRCDPISEHNRLYWYRQTLGQGPEFLTYFQNEAQLEKSRLLSDRFSAERPKGSFSTLEIQRTEQGDSAMYLCASTSADRANTGELFFGEGSRLTVL.

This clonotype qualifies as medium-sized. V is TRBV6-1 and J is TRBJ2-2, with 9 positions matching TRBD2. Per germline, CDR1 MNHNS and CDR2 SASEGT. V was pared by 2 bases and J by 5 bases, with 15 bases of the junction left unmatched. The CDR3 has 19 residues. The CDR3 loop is CASSESVAGGLSVTGELFF. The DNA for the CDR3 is TGTGCCAGCAGTGAATCTGTTGCGGGAGGGCTGTCCGTGACCGGGGAGCTGTTTTTT.

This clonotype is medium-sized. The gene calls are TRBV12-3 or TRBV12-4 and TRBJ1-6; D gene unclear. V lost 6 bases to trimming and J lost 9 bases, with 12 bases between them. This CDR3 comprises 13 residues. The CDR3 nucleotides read TGTGCCAGCAGAGAGGGAGCATTTTCACCCCTCCACTTT. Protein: CASREGAFSPLHF.

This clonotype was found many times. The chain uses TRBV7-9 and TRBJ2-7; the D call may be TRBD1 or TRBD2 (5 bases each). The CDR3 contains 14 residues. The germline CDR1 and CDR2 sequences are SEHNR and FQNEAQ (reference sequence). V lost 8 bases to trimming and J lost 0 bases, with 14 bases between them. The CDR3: CASESGTVSYEQYF. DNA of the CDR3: TGTGCCAGCGAATCCGGGACGGTCTCCTACGAGCAGTACTTC. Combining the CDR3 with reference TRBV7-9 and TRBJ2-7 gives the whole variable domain DTGVSQNPRHKITKRGQNVTFRCDPISEHNRLYWYRQTLGQGPEFLTYFQNEAQLEKSRLLSDRFSAERPKGSFSTLEIQRTEQGDSAMYLCASESGTVSYEQYFGPGTRLTVT.

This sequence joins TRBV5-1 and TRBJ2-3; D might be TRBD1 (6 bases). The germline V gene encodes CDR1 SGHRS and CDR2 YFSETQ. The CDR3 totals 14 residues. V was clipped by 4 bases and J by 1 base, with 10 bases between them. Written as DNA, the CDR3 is TGCGCCAGCAGCCAGGACAGACGCACAGATACGCAGTATTTT. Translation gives CASSQDRRTDTQYF.

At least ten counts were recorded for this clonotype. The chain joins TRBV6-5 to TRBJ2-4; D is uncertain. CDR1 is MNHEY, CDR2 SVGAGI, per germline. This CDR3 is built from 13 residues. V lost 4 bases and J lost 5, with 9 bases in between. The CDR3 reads CASSLGSENIQYF. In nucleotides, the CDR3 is TGTGCCAGCAGTTTGGGCAGTGAAAACATTCAGTACTTC.

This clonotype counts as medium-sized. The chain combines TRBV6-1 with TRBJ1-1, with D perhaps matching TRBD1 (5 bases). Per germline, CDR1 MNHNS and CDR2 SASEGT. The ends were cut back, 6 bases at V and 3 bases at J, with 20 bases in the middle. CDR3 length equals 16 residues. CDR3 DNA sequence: TGTGCCAGCAGAAGGTTAGCAGGGTCGACCCACACTGAAGCTTTCTTT. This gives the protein CASRRLAGSTHTEAFF.

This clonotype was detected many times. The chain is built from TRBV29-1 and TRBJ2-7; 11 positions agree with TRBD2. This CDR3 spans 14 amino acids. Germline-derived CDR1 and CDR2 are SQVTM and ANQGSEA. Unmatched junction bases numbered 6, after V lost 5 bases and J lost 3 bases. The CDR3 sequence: CSVTRGTSGYEQYF. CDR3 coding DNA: TGCAGCGTTACCCGAGGGACTAGCGGCTACGAGCAGTACTTC.

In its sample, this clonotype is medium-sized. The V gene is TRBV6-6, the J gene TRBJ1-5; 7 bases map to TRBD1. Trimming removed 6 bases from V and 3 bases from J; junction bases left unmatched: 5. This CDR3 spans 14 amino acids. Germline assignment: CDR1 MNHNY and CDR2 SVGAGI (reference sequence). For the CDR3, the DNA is TGTGCCAGCAGCCCACAGGGGTTCAATCAGCCCCAGCATTTT. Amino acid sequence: CASSPQGFNQPQHF.